The clone carrying this TCR beta chain has a count of ten or more. The antigen is not known. The data derive from a study of T-cell memory formation after mild COVID-19. Study findings and constraints: Pre-infection memory carried some responding clones, suggesting that cross-reactive memory joined.

The CDR3 extends over 14 amino acids. Germline-derived CDR1 and CDR2 are SGHRS and YFSETQ. V dropped 4 bases and J dropped 4 bases, with 15 bases sitting between them. TCRdb independently ran MiXCR on the 5' RACE reads; one entry per CDR3 protein. The sample includes fewer than 150,000 distinct CDR3 sequences, 11% to 15% of them seen just once. Sample: PBMCs or a T cell subset sorted from them (not recorded which). This sequence originates from an adult woman who had mild COVID-19 (a few samples of this study predate the infection). Cell type and time point are not known. The rearrangement links TRBV5-1 to TRBJ2-7, with D possibly matching TRBD2 (6 bases). The CDR3 loop is CASSDSTSWYEQYF. CDR3 DNA: TGCGCCAGCAGCGACTCGACTAGTTGGTACGAGCAGTACTTC. The full variable domain, in which reference TRBV5-1 and TRBJ2-7 provide the parts outside the CDR3, is KAGVTQTPRYLIKTRGQQVTLSCSPISGHRSVSWYQQTPGQGLQFLFEYFSETQRNKGNFPGRFSGRQFSNSRSEMNVSTLELGDSALYLCASSDSTSWYEQYFGPGTRLTVT.